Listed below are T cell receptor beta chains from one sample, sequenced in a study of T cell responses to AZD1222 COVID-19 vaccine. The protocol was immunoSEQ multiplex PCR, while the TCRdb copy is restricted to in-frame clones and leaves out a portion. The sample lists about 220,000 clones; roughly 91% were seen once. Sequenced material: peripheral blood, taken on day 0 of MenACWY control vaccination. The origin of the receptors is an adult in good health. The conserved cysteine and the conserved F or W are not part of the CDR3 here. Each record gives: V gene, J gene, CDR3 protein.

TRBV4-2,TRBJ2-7,ASSQELAPSSYEQY
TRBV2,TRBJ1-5,ASSEMSRKNQPQH
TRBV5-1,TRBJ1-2,ASSEGQGIYGYT
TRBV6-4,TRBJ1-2,ASSGETTYGYT
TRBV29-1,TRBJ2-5,SGRGGATQY
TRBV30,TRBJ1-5,AWSKGQGVRGNQPQH
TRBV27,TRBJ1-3,ASSSGPWSTIY
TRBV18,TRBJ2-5,ASSPVSVETQY
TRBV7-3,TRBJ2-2,ASSHPLGGELF
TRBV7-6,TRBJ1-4,ASSLGRGVGEKLF
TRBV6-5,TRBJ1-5,ASSYGAGTQPQH
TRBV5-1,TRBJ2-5,ASSLGGGGAETQY
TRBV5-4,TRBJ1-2,ASSYDRGRIYGYT
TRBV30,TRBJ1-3,AWSVGGAGNTIY
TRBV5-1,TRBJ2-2,ASSLGTVTGELF
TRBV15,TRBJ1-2,ATSTKGRAGYGYT
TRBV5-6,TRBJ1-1,ASSLAPGQQAF
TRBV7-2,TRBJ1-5,ASSSRQGAGNQPQH
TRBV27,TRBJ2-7,ASSLGDRYRSEQY
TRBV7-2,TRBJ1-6,ASSLGPSPLH
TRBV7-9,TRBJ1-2,ASSPQLTSNYGYT
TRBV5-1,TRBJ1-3,ASNEGTGAGNTIY
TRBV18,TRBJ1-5,ASPEGSNQPQH
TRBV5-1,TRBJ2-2,ASSLEAGHTGELF
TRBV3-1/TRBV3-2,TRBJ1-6,ASSQQGTGNSPLH
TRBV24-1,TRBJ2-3,ATRAAGSTDTQY
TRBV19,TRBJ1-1,ASSETGRTEAF
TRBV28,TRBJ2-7,ASSLPTSNYEQY
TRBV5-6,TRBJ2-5,ASSLESGTSGGLQETQY
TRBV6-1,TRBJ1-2,ASSEEYTGMGYGYT
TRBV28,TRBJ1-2,ATEGQLNYGYT